This T cell receptor beta chain came from a study of human T cells and chemical hapten exposure. Study background: Skin of the upper inner arm, approximately 2 cm by approximately 2 cm, received 2% DPC for sensitization. Patch tests of 0.01% DPC on the upper back were read at 6 days. Overall study findings and caveats: TCRs above 1 in 1000 frequency stayed constant with DPC sensitization. The study found that PT1 expanded TCR counts correlated positively with patch test score.

In TCRdb, the RACE reads were re-called with MiXCR into one record per CDR3 protein. Of around 120,000 distinct CDR3 sequences listed, approximately 15% were seen once; the top ten hold 2.5% to 3%. Time point given: pre-sensitization, week 0. Treatment given: therapeutic diphenylcyclopropenone sensitization with weekly scalp DPC. On this clonotype itself: Its antigen is currently unknown.

Trimming at V came to 5 bases and at J to 0 bases, leaving 5 bases not matched to a gene. Germline CDR1 reads SNHLY; CDR2 reads FYNNEI. This CDR3 has 15 residues. The origin of this receptor is a young woman with alopecia areata. Some clones in this sample may be carry-over from other donors' samples. The chain couples TRBV2 to TRBJ2-7; 9 nucleotides agree with TRBD1. The source was whole blood, collected in connection with sensitization to the hapten diphenylcyclopropenone (DPC). CDR3 sequence (DNA): TGTGCCAGCAGTAGGGACAGGGTAAGCTCCTACGAGCAGTACTTC. Its translation is CASSRDRVSSYEQYF.